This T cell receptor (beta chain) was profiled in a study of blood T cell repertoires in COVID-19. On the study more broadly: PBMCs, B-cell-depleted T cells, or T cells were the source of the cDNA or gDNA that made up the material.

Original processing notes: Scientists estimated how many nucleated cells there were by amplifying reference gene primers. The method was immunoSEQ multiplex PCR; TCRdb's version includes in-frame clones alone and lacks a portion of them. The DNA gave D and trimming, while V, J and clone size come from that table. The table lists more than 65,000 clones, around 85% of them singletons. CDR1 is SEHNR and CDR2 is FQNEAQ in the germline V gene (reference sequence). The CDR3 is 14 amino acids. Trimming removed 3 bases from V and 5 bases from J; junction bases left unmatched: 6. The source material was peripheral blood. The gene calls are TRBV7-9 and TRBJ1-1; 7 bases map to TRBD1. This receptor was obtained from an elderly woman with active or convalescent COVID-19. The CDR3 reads CASSLTGTDTEAFF. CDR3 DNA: TGTGCCAGCAGCTTGACAGGGACCGATACTGAAGCTTTCTTT.